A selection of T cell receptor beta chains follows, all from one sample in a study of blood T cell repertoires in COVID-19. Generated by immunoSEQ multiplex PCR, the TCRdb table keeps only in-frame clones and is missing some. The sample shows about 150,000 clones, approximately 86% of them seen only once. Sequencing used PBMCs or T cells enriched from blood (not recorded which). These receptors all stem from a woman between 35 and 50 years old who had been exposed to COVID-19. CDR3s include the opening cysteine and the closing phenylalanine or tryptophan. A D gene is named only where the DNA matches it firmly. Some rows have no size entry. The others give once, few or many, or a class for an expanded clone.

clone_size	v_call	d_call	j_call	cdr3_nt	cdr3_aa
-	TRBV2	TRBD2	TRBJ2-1	TGTGCCAGCAGAGGGAGGGGCAATGAGCAGTTCTTC	CASRGRGNEQFF
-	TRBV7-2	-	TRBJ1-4	TGTGCCAGCAGCCCAGTCCTGGCGGGGGAACTGTTTTTT	CASSPVLAGELFF
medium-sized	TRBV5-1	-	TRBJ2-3	TGCGCCAGCAGCGGGAGAATCAGCACAGATACGCAGTATTTT	CASSGRISTDTQYF
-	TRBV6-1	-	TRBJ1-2	TGTGCCAGCAGTGAAGAAAGCTGGGAGGGCTACACCTTC	CASSEESWEGYTF
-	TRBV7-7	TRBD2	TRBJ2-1	TGTGCCAGCAGCTTATTCGCGGTACGAGGCGGGAGTATCTCCTACAATGAGCAGTTCTTC	CASSLFAVRGGSISYNEQFF
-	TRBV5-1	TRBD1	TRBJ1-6	TGCGCCAGCAGCCAGGGACAGCTCGATTCACCCCTCCACTTT	CASSQGQLDSPLHF
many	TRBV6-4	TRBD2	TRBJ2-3	TGTGCCAGCAGTGAGGGGGGGGACCACACAGATACGCAGTATTTT	CASSEGGDHTDTQYF
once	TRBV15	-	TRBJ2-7	TGTGCCACCAGCAGTCCCAGGACTGGGAGCTCCTACGAGCAGTACTTC	CATSSPRTGSSYEQYF
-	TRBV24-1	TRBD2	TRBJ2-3	TGTGCCACCAGTGATGGTCTAGCGGGCACAGATACGCAGTATTTT	CATSDGLAGTDTQYF
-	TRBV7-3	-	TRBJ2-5	TGTGCCAGCAGCTTAACTAGGGGAGAGACCCAGTACTTC	CASSLTRGETQYF
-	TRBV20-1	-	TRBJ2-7	TGCAGTGCTAGTGACACCTTCGGCTCCTACGAGCAGTACTTC	CSASDTFGSYEQYF
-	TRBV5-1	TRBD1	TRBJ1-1	TGCGCCAGCAGCTCCGGGACAGGGGGCTCGAACACTGAAGCTTTCTTT	CASSSGTGGSNTEAFF
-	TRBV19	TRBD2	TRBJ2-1	TGTGCCAGTAGTATGAAGGGACTAGCTCTCGATGAGCAGTTCTTC	CASSMKGLALDEQFF
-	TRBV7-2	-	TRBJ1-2	TGTGCCAGCAGCCCGGACAGTGGACTCTATGGCTACACCTTC	CASSPDSGLYGYTF
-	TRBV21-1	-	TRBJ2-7	TGTGCCATTATTTTCGGGGGGGCCACAGGGAGCTCCTACGAGCAGTACTTC	CAIIFGGATGSSYEQYF
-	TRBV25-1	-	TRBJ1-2	TGTGCCAGCAGTGAGGGCCGGTATGGCTACACCTTC	CASSEGRYGYTF
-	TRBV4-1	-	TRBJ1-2	TGCGCCAGCAGCCACCTCCCGGGACATCCCTATGGCTACACCTTC	CASSHLPGHPYGYTF
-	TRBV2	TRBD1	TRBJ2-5	TGTGCCAGCAGTCACACCGCGGACAGGGTAGAGACCCAGTACTTC	CASSHTADRVETQYF
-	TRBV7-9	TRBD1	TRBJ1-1	TGTGCCAGCAGCTCGGGACAGGGGCCCACTGAAGCTTTCTTT	CASSSGQGPTEAFF
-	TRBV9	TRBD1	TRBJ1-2	TGTGCCAGCAGCGGACAGATGGGACAGCAGGGCTACACCTTC	CASSGQMGQQGYTF
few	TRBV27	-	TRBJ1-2	TGTGCCAGCAGTTTGCTGTCACGGCAGGGGAGTGGAGGCTACACCTTC	CASSLLSRQGSGGYTF
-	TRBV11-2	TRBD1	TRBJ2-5	TGTGCCAGCAGCCATAGGACAGGGGCCAAGGAAGAGACCCAGTACTTC	CASSHRTGAKEETQYF
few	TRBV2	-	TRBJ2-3	TGTGCCAGCTCCCGTCAGGGGACGAGCACAGATACGCAGTATTTT	CASSRQGTSTDTQYF
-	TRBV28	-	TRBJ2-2	TGTGCCAGCACCTTCGGGGGGGAGCTGTTTTTT	CASTFGGELFF
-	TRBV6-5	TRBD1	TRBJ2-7	TGTGCCGCCGAGGACAGGGTTCGTAACGAGCAGTACTTC	CAAEDRVRNEQYF
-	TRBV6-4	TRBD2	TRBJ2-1	TGTGCCAGCAGTAAACTAGCGGGGCCCTATGAGCAGTTCTTC	CASSKLAGPYEQFF
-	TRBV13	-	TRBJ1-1	TGTGCCAGCAGCGGGCCCGGGGGACGCCCTGAAGCTTTCTTT	CASSGPGGRPEAFF
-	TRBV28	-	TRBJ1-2	TGTGCCAGCAGCCGGGGGGGAACGGTCGGCTACACCTTC	CASSRGGTVGYTF
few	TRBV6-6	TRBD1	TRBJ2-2	TGTGCCAGCAGTGGGACGGGACAGATCACCGGGGAGCTGTTTTTT	CASSGTGQITGELFF
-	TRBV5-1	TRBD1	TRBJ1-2	TGCGCCAGCAGCACCGCGGGACAGGGCGACTATGGCTACACCTTC	CASSTAGQGDYGYTF
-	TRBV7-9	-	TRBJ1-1	TGTGCCAGCAGCTCCTCCGGGACACCTGTAGGGGCTGAAGCTTTCTTT	CASSSSGTPVGAEAFF
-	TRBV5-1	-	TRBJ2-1	TGCGCCAGCAGCTTGGTCGGGGGAGTGAATGAGCAGTTCTTC	CASSLVGGVNEQFF
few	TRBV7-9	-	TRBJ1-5	TGTGCCAGCAGCTTTAGCGGGGAAAGACAGCCCCAGCATTTT	CASSFSGERQPQHF
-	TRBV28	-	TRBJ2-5	TGTGCCAGCACCCTGGACAACCAAGAGACCCAGTACTTC	CASTLDNQETQYF
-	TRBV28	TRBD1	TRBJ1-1	TGTGCCAGCAGTCCCTACGCCCGGGGACAGGGGCCCCAAGTATGGGCTTTCTTT	CASSPYARGQGPQVWAFF
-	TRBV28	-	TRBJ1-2	TGTGCCAGCAGTCTTTTCACAGACGGCTACACCTTC	CASSLFTDGYTF
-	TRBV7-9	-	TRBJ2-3	TGTGCCAGCAGCTCGGGCCCCCCAGGGAGGACAGATACGCAGTATTTT	CASSSGPPGRTDTQYF
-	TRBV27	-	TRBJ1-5	TGTGCCAGCAGTTATTCAGGACAGACCGATCAGCCCCAGCATTTT	CASSYSGQTDQPQHF
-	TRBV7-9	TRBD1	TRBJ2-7	TGTGCCAGCAGCTCTAATTCCGGGACAGAGACCTCCTACGAGCAGTACTTC	CASSSNSGTETSYEQYF
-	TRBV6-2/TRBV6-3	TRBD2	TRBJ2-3	TGTGCCAGCGGCCTAGCGGATCCGAAGTATTTT	CASGLADPKYF
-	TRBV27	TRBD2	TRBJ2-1	TGTGCCAGCAGTCTGGGGACTAGCGGGAGTGCTGAGCAGTTCTTC	CASSLGTSGSAEQFF
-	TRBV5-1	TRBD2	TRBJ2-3	TGCGCCAGCAGCTTGATGAGCGGGAGGGCTCCTAGCACAGATACGCAGTATTTT	CASSLMSGRAPSTDTQYF
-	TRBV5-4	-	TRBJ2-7	TGTGCCAGCAGCTTGGATTGGGGGCCTTCCTACGAGCAGTACTTC	CASSLDWGPSYEQYF
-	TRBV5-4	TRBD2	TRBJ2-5	TGTGCCAGCAGCCGTGCTAGCGGGCCCCAAGAGACCCAGTACTTC	CASSRASGPQETQYF
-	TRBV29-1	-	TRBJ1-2	TGCAGCGTAGAGGGGGACACCATCTATGGCTACACCTTC	CSVEGDTIYGYTF
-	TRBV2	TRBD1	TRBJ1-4	TGTGCCAGCAGTGCGCTGACAGGGCGGAATGAAAAACTGTTTTTT	CASSALTGRNEKLFF
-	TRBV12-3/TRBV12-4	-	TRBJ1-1	TGTGCCAGCAGTTTAATGGGACTTGAAGCTTTCTTT	CASSLMGLEAFF
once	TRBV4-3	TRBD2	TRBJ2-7	TGCGCCAGCAGCCAAGAAGAAGCTGAGCGGGGATCCTACGAGCAGTACTTC	CASSQEEAERGSYEQYF
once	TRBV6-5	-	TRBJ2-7	TGTGCCAGCAGACGAAGCCAGGGTCTGGACGAGCAGTACTTC	CASRRSQGLDEQYF